The T cell receptor (beta chain) described here comes from a study of control samples from healthy donors and cancer patients. The assay was immunoSEQ multiplex PCR, and TCRdb's table has in-frame clones only and misses some. This table holds approximately 110,000 clones, approximately 90% found once. The CDR3 is 16 residues long. V lost 4 bases, J lost 0 bases, and 16 bases lay in between. CDR1 and CDR2 from the germline V gene are SGHKS and YYEKEE (reference sequence). Sequences were obtained from blood. The source of this sequence is a human donor in good health. The donor label of this sample is uncertain. The chain links TRBV5-5 to TRBJ1-1; TRBD1 might be the D (5 bases). CDR3 amino acids: CASSRQPPAMNTEAFF. CDR3 DNA sequence: TGTGCCAGCAGCCGACAGCCCCCAGCTATGAACACTGAAGCTTTCTTT.